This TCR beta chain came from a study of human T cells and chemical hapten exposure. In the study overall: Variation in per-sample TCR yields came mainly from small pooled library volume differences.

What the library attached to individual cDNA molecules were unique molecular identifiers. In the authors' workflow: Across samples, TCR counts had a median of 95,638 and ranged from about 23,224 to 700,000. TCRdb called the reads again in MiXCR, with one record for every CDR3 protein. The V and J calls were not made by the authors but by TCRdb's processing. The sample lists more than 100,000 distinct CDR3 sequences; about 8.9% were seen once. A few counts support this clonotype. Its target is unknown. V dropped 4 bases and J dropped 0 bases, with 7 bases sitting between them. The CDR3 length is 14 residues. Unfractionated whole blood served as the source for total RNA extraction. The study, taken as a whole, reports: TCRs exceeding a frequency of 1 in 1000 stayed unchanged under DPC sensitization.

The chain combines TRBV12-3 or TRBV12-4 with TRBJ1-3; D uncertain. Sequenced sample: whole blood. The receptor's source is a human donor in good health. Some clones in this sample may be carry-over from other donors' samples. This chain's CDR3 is CASSSRTSGNTIYF. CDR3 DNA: TGTGCCAGCAGTTCCCGCACCTCTGGAAACACCATATATTTT.